A selection of T cell receptor beta chains follows, all from one sample in a study of blood T cell repertoires in COVID-19. Here immunoSEQ multiplex PCR was the method, and the copy in TCRdb shows in-frame clones only, minus some. The repertoire holds around 200,000 clones, 70% to 90% seen once, with about 5% in the top ten. Sequenced material: peripheral blood. The receptors derive from an elderly woman with acute or convalescent COVID-19. Each CDR3 is given with its conserved first and last residue. The D gene is left open where the match is weak. The size of a clone is reported for some rows only, either as once, few or many, or as a class for expanded clones.

V,D,J,size,DNA,CDR3
TRBV2,TRBD1,TRBJ1-1,once,TGTGCCAGCAAGGAAGGGTACAGGGGCCAATCGGCCCACACTGAAGCTTTCTTT,CASKEGYRGQSAHTEAFF
TRBV7-2,.,TRBJ2-4,.,TGTGCCAGCAGCTTAGACAGGTTTAACATTCAGTACTTC,CASSLDRFNIQYF
TRBV18,.,TRBJ2-7,.,TGTGCCAGCTCAACCGGGACTGTCGGCTACGAGCAGTACTTC,CASSTGTVGYEQYF
TRBV7-3,.,TRBJ1-6,.,TGTGCCAGCAGCTTAGGTCAGGGTTACCTGTCACCCCTCCACTTT,CASSLGQGYLSPLHF
TRBV30,.,TRBJ1-6,.,TGTGCCTGGAGTGTCAATGATTCACCCCTCCACTTT,CAWSVNDSPLHF
TRBV28,TRBD2,TRBJ2-3,.,TGTGCCAGCAGTCAAAAACTAGCGGGAGACACAGATACGCAGTATTTT,CASSQKLAGDTDTQYF
TRBV5-1,TRBD2,TRBJ2-1,.,TGCGCCAGCACCTGGACTAGCGGGGCCTGGAATGAGCAGTTCTTC,CASTWTSGAWNEQFF
TRBV28,.,TRBJ1-5,.,TGTGCCAGCAGTTCTGAACCGGGGGGGAGCAATCAGCCCCAGCATTTT,CASSSEPGGSNQPQHF
TRBV15,.,TRBJ2-7,.,TGTGCCACCAGCGAGGACAGCTTCCCGGACTACGAGCAGTACTTC,CATSEDSFPDYEQYF
TRBV11-2,TRBD1,TRBJ2-3,few,TGTGCCAGCAGCTTGGGGCAGGGGGCGGGAACGCAGTATTTT,CASSLGQGAGTQYF
TRBV2,.,TRBJ2-4,.,TGTGCCAGCAGTCGTGACAGTCCCAAAAACATTCAGTACTTC,CASSRDSPKNIQYF
TRBV7-7,TRBD2,TRBJ2-1,.,TGTGCTAGCAGCTTAGGAGCGGGAGGCGATCGAGAGCAGTTCTTC,CASSLGAGGDREQFF
TRBV4-2,.,TRBJ1-1,.,TGTGCCAGCAGCCAAGCCCTCGGGTTGACGGCCGAAGCTTTCTTT,CASSQALGLTAEAFF
TRBV5-6,TRBD1,TRBJ2-2,.,TGTGCCAGCAGCCTTGCAGGGGGAAGGACCGGGGAGCTGTTTTTT,CASSLAGGRTGELFF
TRBV5-8,.,TRBJ1-5,.,TGTGCCAGCAGCTTAGTAGGGCCGGGCGGGCAGCCCCAGCATTTT,CASSLVGPGGQPQHF
TRBV7-3,.,TRBJ2-1,.,TGTGCCAGCAGCTTAACGCCCCAGAGGTCCTACAATGAGCAGTTCTTC,CASSLTPQRSYNEQFF
TRBV5-1,.,TRBJ2-3,.,TGCGCCAGCAGCTTGGCCGAGTGGGGGCCAGATACGCAGTATTTT,CASSLAEWGPDTQYF
TRBV7-2,.,TRBJ1-1,.,TGTGCCAGCAGCTATGTCAGGGGCGTCACTGAAGCTTTCTTT,CASSYVRGVTEAFF
TRBV6-5,.,TRBJ2-1,.,TGTGCCAGCACGAGGGCGGATGAGCAGTTCTTC,CASTRADEQFF
TRBV6-5,TRBD1,TRBJ2-1,.,TGTGCCAGCAGTTACCGGACAGGGGGCGGTGTAAATGAGCAGTTCTTC,CASSYRTGGGVNEQFF
TRBV18,.,TRBJ2-7,.,TGTGCCAGCTCAGCCAGCTCCTACGAGCAGTACTTC,CASSASSYEQYF
TRBV5-8,.,TRBJ1-1,.,TGTGCCAGCTCTAGAAGGTCTGGACACGACTTT,CASSRRSGHDF
TRBV5-1,.,TRBJ2-3,.,TGCGCCAGCAGAGAGGGGGAATACTCAGATACGCAGTATTTT,CASREGEYSDTQYF
TRBV4-1,.,TRBJ2-5,.,TGCGCCAGCAGCCAGGCCCAGGGCAGGACCCAAGAGACCCAGTACTTC,CASSQAQGRTQETQYF
TRBV18,TRBD2,TRBJ2-4,.,TGTGCCAGCTCACACCCGGGACTAGCGGGAGGGCCACGCATTCAGTACTTC,CASSHPGLAGGPRIQYF
TRBV30,.,TRBJ2-3,.,TGTGCCCGCCTTCCCCACGAGTCGGATACGCAGTATTTT,CARLPHESDTQYF
TRBV30,.,TRBJ1-5,.,TGTGCCTGGAGTTCTGGCGGGCAGCCCCAGCATTTT,CAWSSGGQPQHF
TRBV5-8,.,TRBJ1-2,.,TGTGCCACCCCCCGGGTACGCTATGGCTACACCTTC,CATPRVRYGYTF
TRBV18,.,TRBJ1-5,.,TGTGCCAGCTCACTGACCAGGGGACAGCCCCAGCATTTT,CASSLTRGQPQHF
TRBV7-9,TRBD1,TRBJ2-3,.,TGTGCCAGCAGCTTGAGACAGGGGGGACATACGCAGTATTTT,CASSLRQGGHTQYF
TRBV2,.,TRBJ1-6,.,TGTGCCAGCAGTGAATGGGGACTAAATTCACCCCTCCACTTT,CASSEWGLNSPLHF
TRBV5-1,.,TRBJ2-2,.,TGCGCCAGCAGCCCAAACAGTTATACCGGGGAGCTGTTTTTT,CASSPNSYTGELFF